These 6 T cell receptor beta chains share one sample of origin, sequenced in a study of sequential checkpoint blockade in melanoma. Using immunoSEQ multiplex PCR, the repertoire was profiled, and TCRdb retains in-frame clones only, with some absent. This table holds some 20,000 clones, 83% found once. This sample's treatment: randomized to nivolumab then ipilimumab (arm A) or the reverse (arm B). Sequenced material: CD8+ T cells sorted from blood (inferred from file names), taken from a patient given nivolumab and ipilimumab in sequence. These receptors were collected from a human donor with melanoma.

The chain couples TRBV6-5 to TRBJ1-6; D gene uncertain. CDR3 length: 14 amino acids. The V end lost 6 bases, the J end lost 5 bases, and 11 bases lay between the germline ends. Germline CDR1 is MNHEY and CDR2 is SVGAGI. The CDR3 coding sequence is TGTGCCAGCAGGAAACCCCGAGATAATTCACCCCTCCACTTT. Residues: CASRKPRDNSPLHF.

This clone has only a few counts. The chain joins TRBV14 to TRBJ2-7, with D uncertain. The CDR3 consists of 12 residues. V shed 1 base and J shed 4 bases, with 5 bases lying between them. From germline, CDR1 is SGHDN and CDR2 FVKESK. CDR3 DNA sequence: TGTGCCAGCAGCCAAGGGGCGTACGAGCAGTACTTC. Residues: CASSQGAYEQYF.

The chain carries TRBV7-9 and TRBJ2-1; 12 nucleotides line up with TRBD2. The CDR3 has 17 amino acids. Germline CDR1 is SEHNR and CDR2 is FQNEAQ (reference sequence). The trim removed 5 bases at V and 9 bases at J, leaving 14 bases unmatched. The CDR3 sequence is CASSPKMGLAGGREQFF. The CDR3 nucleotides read TGTGCCAGCAGCCCCAAGATGGGGCTAGCGGGAGGGCGTGAGCAGTTCTTC.

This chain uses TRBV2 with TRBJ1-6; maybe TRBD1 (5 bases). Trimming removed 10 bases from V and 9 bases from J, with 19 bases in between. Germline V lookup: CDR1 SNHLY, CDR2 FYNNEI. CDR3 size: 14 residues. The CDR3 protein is CAITLRGDTSPLHF. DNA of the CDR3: TGTGCCATCACACTCCGGGGGGATACTTCACCCCTCCACTTT.

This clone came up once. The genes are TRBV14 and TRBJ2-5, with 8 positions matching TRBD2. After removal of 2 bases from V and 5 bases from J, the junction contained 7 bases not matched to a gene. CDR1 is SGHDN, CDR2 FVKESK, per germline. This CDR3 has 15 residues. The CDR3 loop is CASSQHAGGLETQYF. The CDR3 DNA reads TGTGCCAGCAGCCAACATGCGGGGGGCCTGGAGACCCAGTACTTC.

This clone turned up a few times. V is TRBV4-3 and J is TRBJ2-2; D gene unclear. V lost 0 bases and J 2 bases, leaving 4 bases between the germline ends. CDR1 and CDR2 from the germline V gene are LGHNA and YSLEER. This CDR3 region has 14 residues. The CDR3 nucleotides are TGCGCCAGCAGCCAAGATAGAAACACCGGGGAGCTGTTTTTT. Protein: CASSQDRNTGELFF.